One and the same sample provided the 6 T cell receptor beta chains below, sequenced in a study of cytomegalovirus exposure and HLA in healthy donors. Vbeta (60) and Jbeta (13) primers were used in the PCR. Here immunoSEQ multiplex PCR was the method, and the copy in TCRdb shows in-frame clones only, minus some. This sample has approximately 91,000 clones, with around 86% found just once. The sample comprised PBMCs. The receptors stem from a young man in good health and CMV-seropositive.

The CDR3 protein is CASRLQGALTEAFF. CDR3 DNA: TGCGCCAGCAGGTTACAGGGGGCTTTAACTGAAGCTTTCTTT. The J gene is TRBJ1-1, the V gene TRBV5-1, with 9 bases that match TRBD1. Germline V CDR1 and CDR2: SGHRS, YFSETQ. V trimming: 5 bases; J trimming: 5 bases; junction bases outside the gene matches: 7. There are 14 residues in the CDR3.

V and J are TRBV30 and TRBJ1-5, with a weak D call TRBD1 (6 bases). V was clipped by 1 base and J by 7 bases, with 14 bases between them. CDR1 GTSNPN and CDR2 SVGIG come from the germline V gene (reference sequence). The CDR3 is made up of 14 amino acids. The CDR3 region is CAWSEIRGGQPQHF. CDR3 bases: TGTGCCTGGAGTGAAATCAGGGGCGGACAGCCCCAGCATTTT.

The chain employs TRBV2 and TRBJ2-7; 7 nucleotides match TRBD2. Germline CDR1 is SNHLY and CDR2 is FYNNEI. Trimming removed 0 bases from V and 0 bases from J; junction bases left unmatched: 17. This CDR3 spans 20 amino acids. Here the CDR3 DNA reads TGTGCCAGCAGTGAAGCGGGGGTCTTTAGGGCGGGGGAGCTCTCCTACGAGCAGTACTTC. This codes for CASSEAGVFRAGELSYEQYF.

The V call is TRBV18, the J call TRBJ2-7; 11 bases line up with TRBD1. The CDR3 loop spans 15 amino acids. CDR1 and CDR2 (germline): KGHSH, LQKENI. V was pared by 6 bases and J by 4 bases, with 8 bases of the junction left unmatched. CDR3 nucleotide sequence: TGTGCCAGCTCGGTCTCCGGGACAGGGGGGTACGAGCAGTACTTC. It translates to CASSVSGTGGYEQYF.

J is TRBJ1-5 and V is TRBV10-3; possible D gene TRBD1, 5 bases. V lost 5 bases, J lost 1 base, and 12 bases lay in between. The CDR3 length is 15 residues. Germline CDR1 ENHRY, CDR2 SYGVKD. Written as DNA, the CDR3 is TGTGCCATCAGTCCAGGGCTAGAAAGCAATCAGCCCCAGCATTTT. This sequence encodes CAISPGLESNQPQHF.

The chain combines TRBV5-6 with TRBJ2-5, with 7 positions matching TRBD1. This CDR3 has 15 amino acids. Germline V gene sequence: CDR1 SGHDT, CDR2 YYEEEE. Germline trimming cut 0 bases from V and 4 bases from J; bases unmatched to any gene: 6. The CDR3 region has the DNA TGTGCCAGCAGCTTGGCCCGGGCAGGGGGAGAGACCCAGTACTTC. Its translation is CASSLARAGGETQYF.